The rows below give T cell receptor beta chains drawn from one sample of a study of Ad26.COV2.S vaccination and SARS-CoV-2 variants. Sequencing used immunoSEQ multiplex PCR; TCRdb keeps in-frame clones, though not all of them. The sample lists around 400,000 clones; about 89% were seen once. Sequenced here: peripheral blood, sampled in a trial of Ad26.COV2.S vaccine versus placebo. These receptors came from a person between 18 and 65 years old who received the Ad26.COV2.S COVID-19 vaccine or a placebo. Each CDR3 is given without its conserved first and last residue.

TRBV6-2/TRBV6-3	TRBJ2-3	ASSLQRGSRDTQY
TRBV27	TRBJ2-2	ASRRGWDTGELF
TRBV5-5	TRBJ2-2	ASSHGLAGNTGELF
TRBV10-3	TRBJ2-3	AIKEGSTDTQY
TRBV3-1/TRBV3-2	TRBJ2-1	ASSESGRARNEQF
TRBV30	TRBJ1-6	AWSGQPYNSPLH
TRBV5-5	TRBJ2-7	ASSLPQGVSYEQY
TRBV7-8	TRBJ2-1	ASSPRQGFVVDNEQF
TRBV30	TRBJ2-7	ACPREGRAYEQY
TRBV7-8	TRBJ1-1	ASSLRELQGFNTEAF
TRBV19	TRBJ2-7	ASSTGSYEQY
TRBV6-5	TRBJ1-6	ASSTTGGNSPLH
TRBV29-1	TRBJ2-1	SVETGGVYNNEQF
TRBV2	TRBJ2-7	ASRRQGSRSYEQY
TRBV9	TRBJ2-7	ASSVDAGGSSYEQY
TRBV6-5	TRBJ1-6	ASSLDSYNSPLH
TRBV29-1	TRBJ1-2	SVDLTVNGYT
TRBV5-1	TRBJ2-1	ASSVLAGGNNEQF
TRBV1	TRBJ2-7	TSSPHTPGLAACYEQY
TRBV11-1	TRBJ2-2	ASTTAGTLNTGELF
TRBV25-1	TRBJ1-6	ASSGTGTLQALH
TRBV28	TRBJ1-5	ASSPPGDQPQH
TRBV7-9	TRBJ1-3	ASSLGNGNTIY
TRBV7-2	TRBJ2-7	ASSLAGAGQGEQY
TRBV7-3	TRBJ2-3	ASSLIAGVSDTQY
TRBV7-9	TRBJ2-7	ASSSSGRGTDEQY
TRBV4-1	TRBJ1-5	ASSQLRSSIWGAGGLDQPQH
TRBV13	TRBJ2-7	ASSLMGLAREQY
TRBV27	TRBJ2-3	ARDKETGLTVSTDTQY
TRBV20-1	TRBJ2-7	SASGGLSYEQY
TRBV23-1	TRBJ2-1	ASSQPGRLPTDNEQF
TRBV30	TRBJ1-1	AWSVGGVGIHTEAF
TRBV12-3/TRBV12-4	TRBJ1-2	ASSFTGAYGYT
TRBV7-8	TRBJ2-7	ASSVPPLRESYEQY